This T cell receptor (beta chain) was recovered during a study of monozygotic twins with inflammatory bowel disease (dated by TCRdb to the late 2010s). With regard to the full study: The full study comprised 28 monozygotic twin pairs: nine German pairs (four IBD-concordant, five IBD-discordant) and 19 IBD-discordant Danish pairs. The search for disease-associated traits relied mainly on comparing IBD patients with their genetically identical healthy co-twins within discordant pairs. Each individual had, on average, about 151 000 unique TCRalpha sequences and 181 000 unique TCRbeta sequences available for analysis.

From cysteine to phenylalanine, the CDR3 is 14 amino acids long. No DNA is recorded. CDR1 and CDR2 are read off the germline V gene (reference sequence) as SGHNT and YYREEE. An approximately 2.5 ml peripheral blood sample was drawn into PAXgene tubes per donor and stored at -80°C. Total RNA was isolated from whole blood with the PAXgene blood miRNA kit on an automated QIAcube, without T cell sorting. Peripheral blood from monozygotic twin pairs who were concordant or discordant for inflammatory bowel disease underwent deep TCRalpha and TCRbeta repertoire profiling using unique molecular barcoding. For every twin pair, smoking habits were documented, and each individual was categorised as a current, former or never smoker. The library was obtained by 5' RACE. The input for every TCR library was around 3.5 ug of total RNA. For each sample, cDNA synthesis was carried out in eight separate reactions using SMARTScribe reverse transcriptase. Unique molecular identifiers containing a 6-nucleotide sample barcode were introduced through template switching during cDNA synthesis. Two nested PCRs of about 16 and 10 cycles amplified the TCRalpha and TCRbeta cDNA, and bead purification followed each PCR. Before amplification, cDNA was treated with uracil DNA-glycosylase and purified using the QIAquick PCR purification kit. The second PCR was the step at which Illumina TruSeq-compatible adapters and sample-specific barcodes were added. TapeStation and Qubit were used to check library quality and concentration, and roughly 4.6 ng of each library was pooled. Pooled libraries were sequenced on an Illumina HiSeq2500 single-index Rapid Run with 2 x 100 bp reads and custom sequencing primers. Regarding the original processing steps: UMI-based consensus assembly with MiGEC version 1.2.6 was used to correct PCR and sequencing errors. V(D)J alignment, clonotype assembly and CDR3 extraction were performed with MiXCR version 2.1.1. Gene usage, clonotype sharing and MAIT/NKT TCR abundance were normalised by analysing the top 1000, 10 000 and 20 000 clonotypes per sample. Diversity was computed as the inverse Simpson index with the vegan R package after downsampling to 27 000 UMIs. Paired Mann-Whitney U tests were applied to discordant twin pairs, and Benjamini-Hochberg correction was used for multiple testing. TCRdb reprocessed the reads and provides one entry for every CDR3 protein sequence; no DNA is given. The V and J calls, along with clone size, are taken from TCRdb and not from the paper's own processing. The sample table includes more than 300,000 distinct CDR3 sequences. In total, the top ten clones hold roughly 5.2% of the sample.

Comments on this clonotype: Its antigen remains unidentified.

Paper-wide results and their limitations: Background noise and inter-individual variability may have been introduced into the repertoires by the differing immunosuppressive treatments among patients. Compared with healthy twins, IBD patients had fewer clonotypes in common with other individuals, a difference most pronounced in patients showing signs of disease activity. Distinction between different T cell subtypes could not be achieved in the analysis. Concordant and discordant twins showed no difference in repertoire similarity, possibly because of limited statistical power. A decrease in TCRbeta repertoire diversity, as measured by inverse Simpson index, was observed in IBD patients compared with their healthy co-twins. No single strong signal or clonotype linked to IBD turned up in the results, so the idea that one exists was not supported.

Sequences were obtained from blood. This chain is built from TRBV5-4 and TRBJ2-1; with no DNA, the TCRdb D assignment of TRBD1 cannot be verified. The TCR comes from a human donor with ulcerative colitis or Crohn's disease, or a healthy co-twin of an affected twin (not recorded which). The CDR3 region has the sequence CASSFPGTNNEQFF. Outside the CDR3, residues come from the reference TRBV5-4 and TRBJ2-1 proteins, so the full variable domain is: ETGVTQSPTHLIKTRGQQVTLRCSSQSGHNTVSWYQQALGQGPQFIFQYYREEENGRGNFPPRFSGLQFPNYSSELNVNALELDDSALYLCASSFPGTNNEQFFGPGTRLTVL.